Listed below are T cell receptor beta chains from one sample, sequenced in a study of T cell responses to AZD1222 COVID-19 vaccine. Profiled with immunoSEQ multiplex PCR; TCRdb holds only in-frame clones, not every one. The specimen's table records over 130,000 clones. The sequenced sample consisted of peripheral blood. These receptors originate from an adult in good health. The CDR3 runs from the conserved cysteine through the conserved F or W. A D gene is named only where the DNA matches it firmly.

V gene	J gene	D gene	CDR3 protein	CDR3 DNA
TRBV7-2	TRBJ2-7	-	CASSSRSRGYEQYF	TGTGCCAGCAGCTCTAGGTCTAGGGGGTACGAGCAGTACTTC
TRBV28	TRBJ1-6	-	CASTPPDSSSYNSPLHF	TGTGCCAGCACCCCACCGGATTCAAGCTCCTATAATTCACCCCTCCACTTT
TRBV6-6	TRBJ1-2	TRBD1	CASSSFQGDGYTF	TGTGCCAGCAGTTCGTTCCAGGGGGATGGCTACACCTTC
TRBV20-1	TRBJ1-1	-	CSATLGTEAFF	TGCAGTGCCACCCTCGGAACTGAAGCTTTCTTT
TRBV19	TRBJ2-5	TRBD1	CASRSGDRGETQYF	TGTGCCTCCCGCTCCGGGGACAGGGGAGAGACCCAGTACTTC
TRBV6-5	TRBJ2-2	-	CASSYSSGTGELFF	TGTGCCAGCAGTTACTCTAGCGGCACCGGGGAGCTGTTTTTT
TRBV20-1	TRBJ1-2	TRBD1	CSASHVRDSRRYGYTF	TGCAGTGCTAGTCACGTTCGGGACAGCCGGCGCTATGGCTACACCTTC
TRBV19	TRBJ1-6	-	CASSIGPGADNSPLHF	TGTGCCAGTAGTATCGGTCCAGGGGCAGATAATTCACCCCTCCACTTT
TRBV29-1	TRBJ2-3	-	CSVEDRGITDTQYF	TGCAGCGTTGAAGACAGGGGCATCACAGATACGCAGTATTTT
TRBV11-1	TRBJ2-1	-	CASSPSRAYNEQFF	TGTGCCAGCAGCCCATCGAGAGCATACAATGAGCAGTTCTTC
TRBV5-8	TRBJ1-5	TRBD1	CASSQGQFSTYSNQPQHF	TGTGCCAGCAGCCAGGGACAGTTTTCAACTTATAGCAATCAGCCCCAGCATTTT
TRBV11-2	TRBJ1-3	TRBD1	CASSAVGQGIRNTIYF	TGTGCCAGCAGCGCTGTAGGACAGGGGATCAGAAACACCATATATTTT
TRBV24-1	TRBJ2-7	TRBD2	CATSDSFGGSLKQYF	TGTGCCACCAGTGACTCGTTCGGGGGGTCGCTAAAGCAGTACTTC
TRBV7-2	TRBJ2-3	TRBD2	CASSPRLRASGGADTQYF	TGTGCCAGCAGCCCAAGACTTCGGGCTAGCGGGGGGGCAGATACGCAGTATTTT
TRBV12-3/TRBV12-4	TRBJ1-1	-	CASRETAEAFF	TGTGCCAGCAGGGAGACGGCTGAAGCTTTCTTT
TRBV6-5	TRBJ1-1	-	CASRATGTRTEAFF	TGTGCCAGCAGGGCGACAGGAACGAGGACTGAAGCTTTCTTT
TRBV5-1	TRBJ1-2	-	CASSPQANHGYGYTF	TGCGCCAGCAGCCCCCAGGCAAATCACGGCTATGGCTACACCTTC
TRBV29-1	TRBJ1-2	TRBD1	CSVDIQGLDSGYTF	TGCAGCGTTGATATACAGGGGTTGGATTCTGGCTACACCTTC
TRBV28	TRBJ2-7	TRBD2	CASVTSGSYEQYF	TGTGCCAGTGTGACTAGCGGATCCTACGAGCAGTACTTC
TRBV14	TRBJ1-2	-	CASSQGPTGYTF	TGTGCCAGCAGCCAGGGTCCTACTGGCTACACCTTC
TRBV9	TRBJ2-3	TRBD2	CASSEPGLAWGDTQYF	TGTGCCAGCAGCGAGCCTGGACTAGCGTGGGGTGATACGCAGTATTTT
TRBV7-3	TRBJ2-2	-	CASSPAGLNTGELFF	TGTGCCAGCAGCCCCGCGGGGCTCAACACCGGGGAGCTGTTTTTT
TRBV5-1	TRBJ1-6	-	CASSLNNSPLHF	TGCGCCAGCAGCTTAAATAATTCACCCCTCCACTTT
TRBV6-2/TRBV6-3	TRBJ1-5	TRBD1	CASSPGTGARQPQHF	TGTGCCAGCAGCCCCGGGACAGGGGCACGACAGCCCCAGCATTTT
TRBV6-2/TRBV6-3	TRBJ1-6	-	CASSSLRGGNSPLHF	TGTGCCAGCAGTTCCCTGAGGGGGGGTAATTCACCCCTCCACTTT
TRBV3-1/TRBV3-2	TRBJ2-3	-	CASSLLWGAGDTQYF	TGTGCCAGCAGCCTCCTTTGGGGGGCTGGAGATACGCAGTATTTT
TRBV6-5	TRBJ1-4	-	CASSYGGAQRNEKLFF	TGTGCCAGCAGTTACGGGGGGGCCCAACGCAATGAAAAACTGTTTTTT
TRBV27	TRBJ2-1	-	CASSLPGVALQGEQFF	TGTGCCAGCAGTTTGCCTGGGGTGGCCTTACAGGGTGAGCAGTTCTTC
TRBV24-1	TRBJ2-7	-	CATSDPRGTYYEQYF	TGTGCCACCAGTGACCCAAGGGGGACCTACTACGAGCAGTACTTC
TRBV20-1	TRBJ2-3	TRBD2	CSASLAGDRTDTQYF	TGCAGTGCTAGTTTAGCGGGGGACCGCACAGATACGCAGTATTTT
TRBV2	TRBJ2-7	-	CASSEGELGPYEQYF	TGTGCCAGCAGTGAAGGGGAGTTGGGGCCCTACGAGCAGTACTTC
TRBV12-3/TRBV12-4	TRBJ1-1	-	CASSLTENTEAFF	TGTGCCAGCAGCTTGACCGAAAACACTGAAGCTTTCTTT
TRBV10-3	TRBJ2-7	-	CAISGGPRQSYEQYF	TGTGCCATCAGTGGGGGGCCCCGGCAGTCCTACGAGCAGTACTTC
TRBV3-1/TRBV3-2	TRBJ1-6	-	CASSQGGGATNSPLHF	TGTGCCAGCAGCCAAGGAGGGGGAGCGACTAATTCACCCCTCCACTTT
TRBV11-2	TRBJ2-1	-	CASSLDNEQFF	TGTGCCAGCAGCTTAGACAATGAGCAGTTCTTC
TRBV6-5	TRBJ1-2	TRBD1	CAARRDRGQVDGYTF	TGTGCCGCCAGGAGGGACAGGGGACAGGTGGATGGCTACACCTTC
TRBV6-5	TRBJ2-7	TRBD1	CASSYHVDRAFEQYF	TGTGCCAGCAGTTACCATGTCGACAGGGCGTTCGAGCAGTACTTC
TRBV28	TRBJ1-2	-	CASLRGGTPSSVTF	TGTGCCAGCCTTAGGGGGGGGACACCCTCGTCGGTGACCTTC
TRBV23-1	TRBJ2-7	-	CASSQWGSLYEQYF	TGCGCCAGCAGTCAATGGGGATCTCTTTACGAGCAGTACTTC
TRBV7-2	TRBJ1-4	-	CASSISPGGLEKLFF	TGTGCCAGCAGCATTAGCCCCGGGGGCCTCGAAAAACTGTTTTTT
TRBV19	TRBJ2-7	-	CASSNGRTYEQYF	TGTGCCAGTAGTAATGGCAGGACCTACGAGCAGTACTTC
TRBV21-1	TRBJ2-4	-	CAISTEAENIQYF	TGTGCCATTTCAACCGAGGCGGAAAACATTCAGTACTTC
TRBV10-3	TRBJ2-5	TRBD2	CAISPGTSGLGETQYF	TGTGCCATCAGTCCCGGGACTAGCGGTCTCGGGGAGACCCAGTACTTC
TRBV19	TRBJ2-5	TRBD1	CASSIAGTGAQETQYF	TGTGCCAGTAGTATAGCGGGGACAGGGGCCCAAGAGACCCAGTACTTC
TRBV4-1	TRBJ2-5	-	CASSHFGQETQYF	TGCGCCAGCAGCCACTTCGGCCAAGAGACCCAGTACTTC
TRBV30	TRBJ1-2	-	CAWTQPTAFYGYTF	TGTGCCTGGACCCAGCCGACAGCCTTCTATGGCTACACCTTC
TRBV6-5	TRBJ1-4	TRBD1	CASSWGTGAEKLFF	TGTGCCAGCAGTTGGGGGACAGGGGCTGAAAAACTGTTTTTT
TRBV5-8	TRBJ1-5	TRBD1	CASSFRTGEDQPQHF	TGTGCCAGCAGTTTTAGGACAGGGGAAGATCAGCCCCAGCATTTT
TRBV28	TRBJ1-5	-	CASTGGPYHQPQHF	TGTGCCAGCACCGGGGGGCCATATCATCAGCCCCAGCATTTT
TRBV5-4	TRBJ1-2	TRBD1	CASSLPGTADRDNYGYTF	TGTGCCAGCAGCTTGCCCGGGACAGCCGATCGGGACAACTATGGCTACACCTTC
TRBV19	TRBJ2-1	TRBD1	CASSTLNTGAGGFNEQFF	TGTGCCAGTAGTACCCTCAACACTGGGGCAGGGGGCTTCAATGAGCAGTTCTTC
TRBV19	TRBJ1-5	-	CASSTRAHQPQHF	TGTGCCAGTAGTACCAGGGCTCACCAGCCCCAGCATTTT
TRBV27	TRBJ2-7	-	CASSPQLTGTYEQYF	TGTGCCAGCAGTCCCCAGTTGACCGGCACCTACGAGCAGTACTTC
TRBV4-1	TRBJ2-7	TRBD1	CASSQEGTVRYEQYF	TGCGCCAGCAGCCAAGAGGGGACAGTTAGATACGAGCAGTACTTC